This TCR beta chain was recorded in a study of CD4 and CD8 cells across lung adenocarcinoma regions. MiXCR was run by TCRdb on the PCR reads, yielding one entry per CDR3 protein. The sample holds over 15,000 distinct CDR3 sequences, roughly 51% seen once. The patients had localized lung adenocarcinoma, a non-small cell subtype. The CDR3 totals 14 residues. J was trimmed by 2 bases and V by 5 bases; bases with no gene match: 5. Sequences were obtained from CD8+ T cells from the center of a lung tumor. The clonotype was recovered from a female donor with lung adenocarcinoma. The CD4 and CD8 labels of this study may be unreliable. V is TRBV12-3 or TRBV12-4 and J is TRBJ1-1; 7 bases match TRBD1. In nucleotides, the CDR3 is TGTGCCAGCAGTCGGACAGGTCGAAACACTGAAGCTTTCTTT. Its translation is CASSRTGRNTEAFF.